Below, one T cell receptor beta chain is given with its context. Its antigen remains unidentified. The CDR3 contains 17 residues. Germline V CDR1 and CDR2: ENHRY, SYGVKD. Germline trimming cut 11 bases from V and 4 bases from J; bases unmatched to any gene: 20. These data belong to a study of cytomegalovirus exposure and HLA in healthy donors. The study, taken as a whole, reports: Most TCR beta V segments were productive about 87% or about 30% of the time in an earlier analysis. In a later analysis, 15,000 to 20,000 TCR beta sequences were associated with HLA alleles at 0.05 false discovery rate. Later, an analysis showed that TCR beta chains associated with HLA were more clonally expanded than others that were equally common.

A multiplex PCR was run with 60 Vbeta primers and 13 Jbeta primers. TCRdb keeps only in-frame clones here, not all; method: immunoSEQ multiplex PCR. The table lists 150,000 or so clones, less than 85% of them singletons. This TCR was sampled from a man younger than 35 in good health and CMV-seropositive. The chain is built from TRBV10-3 and TRBJ2-3, with 8 bases matching TRBD2. Sequencing used PBMCs. The CDR3, as DNA: TGTGCCTCACCCCCCGACCGGGCTGGACTAGCATCAGATACGCAGTATTTT. Protein: CASPPDRAGLASDTQYF.